The rows below give T cell receptor beta chains drawn from one sample of a study of blood T cell repertoires in COVID-19. TCRdb's copy holds only in-frame clones and misses some; the assay was immunoSEQ multiplex PCR. The sample holds some 400,000 clones; 75% to 90% are singletons and the top ten take around 1.1%. Sample: PBMCs or T cells enriched from blood (not recorded which). These receptors were obtained from a man under 40 who had recovered from COVID-19. Each CDR3 is given with its conserved first and last residue. The order of the fields is D gene, clone size, J gene, V gene, CDR3 protein, CDR3 DNA. D genes are given only for firm matches. Clone size, where shown, is once, few, many, or a class for clones that have expanded.

-,once,TRBJ2-1,TRBV7-7,CASSLQLADYNEQFF,TGTGCCAGCAGCTTACAGCTAGCAGATTACAATGAGCAGTTCTTC
-,-,TRBJ2-5,TRBV29-1,CSSHNQETQYF,TGCAGCTCCCACAACCAAGAGACCCAGTACTTC
-,-,TRBJ1-4,TRBV28,CASSLPLGGFEKLFF,TGTGCCAGCAGTTTGCCCCTAGGCGGGTTCGAAAAACTGTTTTTT
-,-,TRBJ2-5,TRBV20-1,CSGFDLPTQYF,TGCAGTGGGTTCGATCTTCCTACGCAGTACTTC
-,-,TRBJ2-7,TRBV5-1,CASSLVGSGYEQYF,TGCGCCAGCAGCTTGGTCGGGAGTGGTTACGAGCAGTACTTC
-,-,TRBJ2-2,TRBV5-1,CASSFREIGTGELFF,TGCGCCAGCAGCTTCAGGGAAATTGGGACCGGGGAGCTGTTTTTT
TRBD2,-,TRBJ2-5,TRBV3-1/TRBV3-2,CASSRGGRWETQYF,TGTGCCAGCAGCCGTGGCGGGAGGTGGGAGACCCAGTACTTC
-,-,TRBJ1-3,TRBV5-1,CASSLGWGDGNTIYF,TGCGCCAGCAGCTTGGGATGGGGCGACGGAAACACCATATATTTT
TRBD1,-,TRBJ2-7,TRBV28,CASSHGDRTYEQYF,TGTGCCAGCAGTCATGGGGACAGAACCTACGAGCAGTACTTC
TRBD2,-,TRBJ2-1,TRBV5-1,CASSPGGGPYNEQFF,TGCGCCAGCAGCCCGGGGGGAGGGCCCTACAATGAGCAGTTCTTC
-,once,TRBJ2-7,TRBV10-2,CASSAYYEQYF,TGCGCCAGCAGTGCGTACTACGAGCAGTACTTC
-,-,TRBJ1-4,TRBV12-3/TRBV12-4,CASSWAGNEKLFF,TGTGCCAGCTCCTGGGCAGGAAATGAAAAACTGTTTTTT
-,once,TRBJ1-1,TRBV19,CASSLDGSTEAFF,TGTGCCAGTAGCCTCGATGGTAGCACTGAAGCTTTCTTT
-,-,TRBJ2-7,TRBV7-6,CASSRTGSGTYEQYF,TGTGCCAGCAGCCGCACGGGCAGCGGAACCTACGAGCAGTACTTC